This TCR beta chain was identified during a study of T-cell memory formation after mild COVID-19. Study information: In these data, TCR clusters were largely donor specific.

General observations from the study: The authors did not confirm SARS-CoV-2 specificity of second-wave clones peaking day 37. Clones shrinking from day 15 to 85 showed even CD4/CD8 mixes; later expanders tilted CD4+.

Points on this clonotype: What it binds is not known. The junction and the germline gene differ at one end; a read error may be behind it.

Libraries for TCRalpha and TCRbeta carried sample barcodes and unique molecular identifiers via 5'RACE. One entry per CDR3 protein, called by TCRdb with MiXCR from the 5' RACE reads. The sample includes a few hundred thousand distinct CDR3 sequences, more than 15% of them seen just once. This CDR3 region has 16 residues. The germline CDR1 and CDR2 sequences are SGHRS and YFSETQ. The chain combines TRBV5-1 with TRBJ2-4, with D possibly TRBD2 on 6 matching bases. This receptor was obtained from a man aged 18 to 29 who had mild COVID-19 (a few samples of this study predate the infection). Cell type and time point are not known. Input material: PBMCs or a T cell subset sorted from them (not recorded which). The CDR3: CAISLTGVVAKNIQYF. Written as DNA, the CDR3 is TGCGCCATCAGCTTGACGGGAGTCGTAGCCAAAAACATTCAGTACTTC.